This paragraph reports one T cell receptor beta chain. Looked up from germline, CDR1 is SGHTA and CDR2 is FQGNSA. The germline V and J ends were trimmed by 0 bases and 0 bases, with 8 bases remaining between them. The CDR3 length is 15 residues. The data are from a study of blood T cell repertoires in COVID-19. Study-wide background: From the United States, Italy and Spain came samples of acute and convalescent COVID-19. PBMCs, B-cell-depleted T cells, or T cells provided the cDNA or gDNA that made up the material.

Methods used by the authors: Researchers report that nucleated cell counts were estimated from reference gene primer amplification. Measured with immunoSEQ multiplex PCR; TCRdb has only the in-frame clones, and not every one. V, J and clone size derive from that table, while D and trimming were established from the DNA sequence. Of 180,000 or so clones listed, over 65% are singletons. Enrollment of patients from Seattle took place during active infection, with longitudinal follow-up. This rearrangement joins TRBV7-2 to TRBJ1-1; D not certain. This receptor was obtained from a person between 65 and 79 years old with COVID-19, enrolled during active disease. The material sequenced was peripheral blood. CDR3 sequence (DNA): TGTGCCAGCAGCTTAGCCCGGGGTATGAACACTGAAGCTTTCTTT. Protein product: CASSLARGMNTEAFF. The full variable domain, rest sourced from reference TRBV7-2 and TRBJ1-1, is GAGVSQSPSNKVTEKGKDVELRCDPISGHTALYWYRQSLGQGLEFLIYFQGNSAPDKSGLPSDRFSAERTGGSVSTLTIQRTQQEDSAVYLCASSLARGMNTEAFFGQGTRLTVV.